Listed here are 15 T cell receptor beta chains from one sample, sequenced in a study of shared clonotypes between healthy human individuals. Here immunoSEQ multiplex PCR was the method, and the copy in TCRdb shows in-frame clones only, minus some. This sample has roughly 2.4 million clones; approximately 94% occur once, and the top ten carry more than 0.1%. Sequencing used naive CD4+ T cells sorted from blood. The subset was: CD45RA+ positively selected. Every receptor here comes from a man aged 18-30 years in good health.

This sequence joins TRBV2 and TRBJ2-2; TRBD1 matches 9 bases. This CDR3 contains 13 residues. Germline V lookup: CDR1 SNHLY, CDR2 FYNNEI. After removal of 5 bases from V and 6 bases from J, the junction contained 1 base not matched to a gene. The CDR3 sequence: CASSYRGPGELFF. The CDR3, as DNA: TGTGCCAGCAGTTACAGGGGGCCCGGGGAGCTGTTTTTT.

The chain carries TRBV7-6 and TRBJ1-4; D perhaps matches TRBD1 (6 bases). Germline loops: CDR1 SGHVS, CDR2 FNYEAQ. CDR3 size: 14 residues. Trimming stripped 4 bases from V and 0 bases from J, with 6 bases between. The DNA of the CDR3 is TGTGCCAGCAGCTGGACAGCAACTAATGAAAAACTGTTTTTT. It specifies CASSWTATNEKLFF.

The V call is TRBV7-8, the J call TRBJ2-7; unclear D gene. CDR3 length: 14 residues. Per the germline V gene, CDR1 is SGHVS and CDR2 is FQNEAQ. V lost 1 base and J lost 6, with 13 bases in between. CDR3 protein: CASSLGGRFSEQYF. The CDR3 DNA sequence: TGTGCCAGCAGCTTAGGAGGACGGTTCTCCGAGCAGTACTTC.

V is TRBV6-5 and J is TRBJ2-7, with TRBD1 matching 10 bases. From germline, CDR1 is MNHEY and CDR2 SVGAGI. CDR3 length equals 15 residues. V gave up 6 bases and J gave up 4 bases; unmatched junction bases: 9. The CDR3 region has the DNA TGTGCCAGCAGCCGCCGGGACAGGGGACCGTACGAGCAGTACTTC. This translates into CASSRRDRGPYEQYF.

Notes on this clone: Other DNA sequences in the same sample also yield this CDR3. The chain links TRBV4-1 to TRBJ1-4; D is uncertain. V was clipped by 2 bases and J by 3 bases, with 7 bases between them. Germline lookup yields CDR1 MGHRA and CDR2 YSYEKL. The CDR3 covers 14 residues. The CDR3 loop is CASSQTTANEKLFF. The CDR3 region has the DNA TGCGCCAGCAGCCAAACAACAGCTAATGAAAAACTGTTTTTT.

This rearrangement joins TRBV11-2 to TRBJ2-3; no reliable D call. CDR3 length: 15 amino acids. Germline values: CDR1 SGHAT, CDR2 FQNNGV. With 2 bases removed from V and 0 bases from J, the gap between germline ends came to 9 bases. CDR3 DNA: TGTGCCAGCAGCTTAATGCTTACTAGCACAGATACGCAGTATTTT. Protein: CASSLMLTSTDTQYF.

The genes are TRBV5-1 and TRBJ2-1, with TRBD1 matching 11 bases. J gave up 3 bases and V 5 bases, and 1 base lay outside the gene matches. The CDR3 has 14 residues. Per the germline V gene, CDR1 is SGHRS and CDR2 is YFSETQ. The CDR3 region is CASRGTGGYNEQFF. The CDR3 coding sequence is TGCGCCAGCAGAGGGACAGGGGGCTACAATGAGCAGTTCTTC. Full variable domain (missing parts from reference TRBV5-1 and TRBJ2-1): KAGVTQTPRYLIKTRGQQVTLSCSPISGHRSVSWYQQTPGQGLQFLFEYFSETQRNKGNFPGRFSGRQFSNSRSEMNVSTLELGDSALYLCASRGTGGYNEQFFGPGTRLTVL.

This rearrangement joins TRBV30 to TRBJ2-7; 13 bases line up with TRBD2. This CDR3 spans 15 amino acids. Germline values: CDR1 GTSNPN, CDR2 SVGIG (reference sequence). J gave up 5 bases and V 1 base, and 5 bases lay outside the gene matches. CDR3 in DNA: TGTGCCTGGAGTGGGACTAGCGGGAGTTGGGACGAGCAGTACTTC. Translation gives CAWSGTSGSWDEQYF.

This CDR3 reads CAIRSTGAGNTIYF. CDR3 nucleotide sequence: TGTGCCATCAGGAGTACAGGGGCTGGAAACACCATATATTTT. This sequence joins TRBV10-3 and TRBJ1-3; 7 bases align to TRBD1. The CDR3 runs 14 residues. Germline V lookup: CDR1 ENHRY, CDR2 SYGVKD. V shed 6 bases and J 2 bases; nucleotides not matched to a gene: 4.

The chain uses TRBV7-9 and TRBJ2-5; TRBD2 matches at 7 bases. V trimming: 6 bases; J trimming: 5 bases; junction bases outside the gene matches: 9. Per germline, CDR1 SEHNR and CDR2 FQNEAQ (reference sequence). The CDR3 totals 14 residues. CDR3 region: CASRRTSSLETQYF. CDR3 DNA sequence: TGTGCCAGCAGGCGGACTAGTTCTTTGGAGACCCAGTACTTC.

A remark on this clone: The sample holds other DNA sequences that translate to the same CDR3. The V and J genes are TRBV28 and TRBJ1-2; TRBD1 matches 10 bases. Germline V gene data show CDR1 as MDHEN and CDR2 as SYDVKM. The CDR3 length is 13 residues. V was pared by 6 bases and J by 8 bases, with 6 bases of the junction left unmatched. CDR3 bases: TGTGCCAGCAGCTCCGGACAGGGGGGAGGCTACACCTTC. Translating it yields CASSSGQGGGYTF.

This rearrangement joins TRBV30 to TRBJ2-3; D might be TRBD1 (6 bases). The CDR3 covers 15 residues. Per the germline V gene, CDR1 is GTSNPN and CDR2 is SVGIG (reference sequence). The germline V and J ends were trimmed by 3 bases and 6 bases, with 19 bases remaining between them. This CDR3 is CAWRRPHRELDTQYF. DNA of the CDR3: TGTGCCTGGAGGCGACCCCACAGGGAACTTGATACGCAGTATTTT.

V gene TRBV4-1 combines with J gene TRBJ1-6; 7 bases map to TRBD1. Germline assignment: CDR1 MGHRA and CDR2 YSYEKL. This CDR3 region has 16 residues. The J segment lost 8 bases and the V segment lost 4 bases, leaving 11 bases of the junction unmatched. In nucleotides, the CDR3 is TGCGCCAGCAGCCGCCCGACAGGGTACGGGGATTCACCCCTCCACTTT. Translated: CASSRPTGYGDSPLHF.

V and J are TRBV30 and TRBJ2-7; D not certain. The CDR3 totals 11 residues. Trimming removed 0 bases at V and 8 bases at J, with 8 bases between. In germline, CDR1 is GTSNPN, CDR2 SVGIG (reference sequence). The chain's CDR3 is CAWSVGFKQYF. The CDR3 DNA reads as TGTGCCTGGAGTGTGGGCTTCAAGCAGTACTTC.

The CDR3 nucleotides are TGTGCCAGCAGCGCAAAAGCCGGGACTGTCTACAATGAGCAGTTCTTC. Its protein is CASSAKAGTVYNEQFF. J is TRBJ2-1 and V is TRBV5-6; a weak D match, TRBD2 (6 bases). Germline loops: CDR1 SGHDT, CDR2 YYEEEE. V shed 4 bases and J shed 3 bases, with 17 bases lying between them. CDR3 length equals 16 residues.